The clone carrying this T cell receptor beta chain has only one observation. The target antigen is unknown. Germline V gives CDR1 MNHEY, CDR2 SMNVEV (reference sequence). V gave up 5 bases and J gave up 6 bases, with 9 bases separating them. This CDR3 region has 12 residues. This sample is part of a study of T cell responses to AZD1222 COVID-19 vaccine. Notes on the study in general: Regions 160-218 and 743-854 dominated among vaccine-associated CD4 TCRs spanning spike. A reported finding is that nearly half of spike-specific TCRs target unmutated variant regions. Clonal diversity was possibly underestimated, and white British individuals and females predominated among donors.

Profiling relied on immunoSEQ multiplex PCR, and the TCRdb table lists in-frame clones only, not all of them. The profile shows some 170,000 clones, just under 90% of them singletons. The sample consisted of peripheral blood, taken 28 days after the second dose of the MenACWY control vaccine. This TCR came from an adult who received the MenACWY meningococcal vaccine as a control. The chain couples TRBV27 to TRBJ2-3, with a possible D match to TRBD2 (5 bases). The CDR3 DNA reads as TGTGCCAGCAGTGTTCGGGGTGATACGCAGTATTTT. Translation: CASSVRGDTQYF.